This T cell receptor (beta chain) was recorded in a study of blood T cell repertoires in COVID-19. Across the study: PBMCs, B-cell-depleted T cells, or T cells were the source of the cDNA or gDNA that made up the material.

Trimming cost V 0 bases and J 5 bases, with 14 bases left between them. The CDR3 has 16 residues. In germline, CDR1 is SGHDT, CDR2 YYEEEE. Only in-frame clones appear in the TCRdb table, and some are missing; sequencing was by immunoSEQ multiplex PCR. The sample carries 70,000 or so clones, about 80% recorded once. Specimen: peripheral blood. The chain links TRBV5-6 to TRBJ2-2; possible D gene TRBD2, 6 bases. The receptor was isolated from a human donor in a cohort sampled during active COVID-19. For the CDR3, the DNA is TGTGCCAGCAGCTTGGCGGGCGGGATGGGTACCGGGGAGCTGTTTTTT. Translated: CASSLAGGMGTGELFF.